Below are 8 T cell receptor beta chains sequenced from a single sample in a study of T cell changes during pregnancy in multiple sclerosis. Libraries were prepared by immunoSEQ multiplex PCR; TCRdb keeps only in-frame clonotypes and omits some of them. The sample has about 44,000 clones, about 95% seen once; the top ten hold roughly 0.8%. This specimen was peripheral blood, taken in the second trimester of pregnancy. These receptors all come from a female donor with multiple sclerosis, enrolled in a pregnancy study.

V is TRBV29-1 and J is TRBJ1-2; weak D call: TRBD1 (6 bases). The CDR3 length is 13 residues. The germline CDR1 and CDR2 sequences are SQVTM and ANQGSEA. Deletions cut 3 bases from V and 2 bases from J, with 10 bases between. CDR3 sequence: CSVDGDRNYGYTF. CDR3 sequence (DNA): TGCAGCGTTGATGGCGACAGGAACTATGGCTACACCTTC.

The chain uses TRBV27 and TRBJ2-7; D might be TRBD1 (6 bases). Germline CDR1 is MNHEY and CDR2 is SMNVEV (reference sequence). The CDR3 loop spans 15 amino acids. V dropped 6 bases and J dropped 4 bases, with 19 bases sitting between them. The CDR3 bases are TGTGCCAGCAGACATCGGGTGTCAGGGGAGTACGAGCAGTACTTC. It encodes CASRHRVSGEYEQYF.

The chain links TRBV7-3 to TRBJ2-5, with TRBD1 matching over 7 bases. There are 14 residues in the CDR3. V was clipped by 3 bases and J by 3 bases; unmatched bases: 4. Germline V CDR1 and CDR2: SGHTA, FQGTGA. Here the CDR3 reads CASSFRGGEETQYF. The CDR3 DNA reads TGTGCCAGCAGCTTTCGAGGGGGCGAAGAGACCCAGTACTTC.

The chain employs TRBV5-1 and TRBJ2-1; 9 nucleotides agree with TRBD2. J was trimmed by 3 bases and V by 1 base; bases with no gene match: 2. CDR1 and CDR2 (germline): SGHRS, YFSETQ. The CDR3 is 15 amino acids. The CDR3 nucleotides are TGCGCCAGCAGCTTGTTAGCGGGAGTCTACAATGAGCAGTTCTTC. The encoded protein is CASSLLAGVYNEQFF.

This chain joins TRBV19 and TRBJ1-5, with 9 positions matching TRBD1. V lost 3 bases and J lost 9; bases outside the gene matches: 6. The germline V gene encodes CDR1 LNHDA and CDR2 SQIVND (reference sequence). The CDR3 totals 14 residues. As DNA, the CDR3 is TGTGCCAGTAGTATTTGGACAGGGGATCCGCCCCAGCATTTT. Amino acids: CASSIWTGDPPQHF.

For the CDR3, the DNA is TGTGCCAGCAGCTCAGGACAGGGGATCAGCGAGCAGTTCTTC. This sequence encodes CASSSGQGISEQFF. The V call is TRBV7-6, the J call TRBJ2-1; TRBD1 matches 9 bases. In germline, CDR1 is SGHVS, CDR2 FNYEAQ. V trimming: 4 bases; J trimming: 10 bases; junction bases outside the gene matches: 8. The CDR3 runs to 14 residues.

CDR3 bases: TGTGCCAGCAGTTACCCAGGGTTCAGCTATGGCTACACCTTC. Translated: CASSYPGFSYGYTF. This chain joins TRBV28 and TRBJ1-2, with a weak D call TRBD1 (5 bases). Trimming removed 4 bases at V and 4 bases at J, with 13 bases between. CDR1 is MDHEN, CDR2 SYDVKM, per germline. The CDR3 covers 14 residues.

The chain links TRBV7-3 to TRBJ2-7; D possibly corresponds to TRBD1 (5 bases). Germline assignment: CDR1 SGHTA and CDR2 FQGTGA. V shed 5 bases and J shed 2 bases, with 16 bases lying between them. The length of the CDR3 is 15 residues. CDR3 residues: CASSPRHTGPYEQYF. DNA of the CDR3: TGTGCCAGCAGCCCGAGACATACAGGCCCCTACGAGCAGTACTTC.